The present T cell receptor beta chain was sequenced within a study of cytomegalovirus exposure and HLA in healthy donors. Study conclusions and caveats: The study recorded fewer than 200 TCR beta chains that were cytomegalovirus-associated. About 90% or about 30% of the time was how often most TCR beta V segments were productive, according to an earlier analysis.

About this clone: Its antigen is still unknown.

The study ran its PCR with 60 Vbeta and 13 Jbeta primers. TCRdb's copy holds only in-frame clones and misses some; the assay was immunoSEQ multiplex PCR. The table records roughly 170,000 clones, about 80% of them present only once. V was cut by 5 bases and J by 3 bases, with 9 bases left in between. The CDR3 runs to 13 residues. Germline loops: CDR1 SGHTA, CDR2 FQGNSA. V is TRBV7-2 and J is TRBJ2-3; weak D call: TRBD2 (5 bases). The sequencing input was PBMCs. This clonotype was sampled from a man aged 25 to 45 in good health and CMV-seropositive. CDR3 nucleotides: TGTGCCAGCAGCCGGACTGGGACAGATACGCAGTATTTT. Translating it yields CASSRTGTDTQYF.